This T cell receptor beta chain was identified during a study of technical replicates of blood from a handful of donors. Germline CDR1 reads SEHNR; CDR2 reads FQNEAQ (reference sequence). V was pared by 1 base and J by 9 bases, with 16 bases between. This CDR3 comprises 15 residues. Repertoires were generated with immunoSEQ multiplex PCR, while TCRdb's copy carries only in-frame clones and drops some. The sample holds approximately 82,000 clones, 96% seen once. The specimen sequenced was T cells isolated from PBMCs. The chain links TRBV7-9 to TRBJ2-1, with a possible D match to TRBD2 (6 bases). The receptor's source is a human donor in good health. Written as DNA, the CDR3 is TGTGCCAGCAGCTTAGGGATGATAGCGGAGGGTGAGCAGTTCTTC. Its protein product is CASSLGMIAEGEQFF.